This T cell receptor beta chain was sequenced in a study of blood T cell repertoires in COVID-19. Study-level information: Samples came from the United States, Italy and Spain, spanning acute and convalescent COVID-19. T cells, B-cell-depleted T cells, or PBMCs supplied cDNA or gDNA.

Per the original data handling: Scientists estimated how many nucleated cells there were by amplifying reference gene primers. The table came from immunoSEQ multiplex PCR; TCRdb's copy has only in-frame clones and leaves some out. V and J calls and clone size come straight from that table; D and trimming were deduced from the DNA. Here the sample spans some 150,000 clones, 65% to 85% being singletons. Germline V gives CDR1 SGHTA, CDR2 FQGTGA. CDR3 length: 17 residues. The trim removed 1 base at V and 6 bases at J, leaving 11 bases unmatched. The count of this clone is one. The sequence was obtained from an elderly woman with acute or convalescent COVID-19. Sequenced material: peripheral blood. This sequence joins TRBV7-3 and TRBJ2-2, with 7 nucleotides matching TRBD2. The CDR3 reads CASSLNPSGTPAGELFF. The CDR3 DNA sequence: TGTGCCAGCAGCTTAAATCCTAGCGGTACGCCTGCCGGGGAGCTGTTTTTT.